The rows below give T cell receptor beta chains drawn from one sample of a study of identical twins. One entry per CDR3 protein, called by TCRdb with MiXCR from the 5' RACE reads. The repertoire consists of roughly 690,000 distinct CDR3 sequences, with around 21% occurring once and the leading ten covering approximately 4.3%. The sample was also linked to a second study, of T cells expressing NK-cell markers.

Source material: PBMCs. The receptors originated from a woman aged 18 to 35 in good health. Each CDR3 is given with its conserved first and last residue. D genes are given only for firm matches. Only some rows state a clone size, as once, few, many or a class for expanded clones.

j_call,d_call,clone_size,v_call,cdr3_nt,cdr3_aa
TRBJ2-3,TRBD2,.,TRBV11-2,TGTGCCAGCAGCCTTTCCGGGACTAGCGGGAGGGCGCCCACAGATACGCAGTATTTT,CASSLSGTSGRAPTDTQYF
TRBJ2-7,TRBD1,few,TRBV20-1,TGCAGTGCTAGGGGGGGAGGAGACAGGGGGACCTACGAGCAGTACTTC,CSARGGGDRGTYEQYF
TRBJ2-7,TRBD1,few,TRBV7-9,TGTGCCAGCAGCTTAGCAGGACAGGGACACGAGCAGTACTTC,CASSLAGQGHEQYF
TRBJ2-1,TRBD2,.,TRBV24-1,TGTGCCACCAGTGCCCACCCCCGGGGGAGCGGGAGCGGGAATGAGCAGTTCTTC,CATSAHPRGSGSGNEQFF
TRBJ2-7,TRBD1,.,TRBV5-6,TGTGCCAGCACCACGCGCTTAGGACAGGGGGCCTACGAGCAGTACTTC,CASTTRLGQGAYEQYF
TRBJ2-5,.,many,TRBV19,TGTGCCAGTAGTATAGATGCCTCGACAGGGACCCAGTACTTC,CASSIDASTGTQYF
TRBJ2-3,.,few,TRBV29-1,TGCAGCGTTTCTTGGCGGGCTAGCACAGATACGCAGTATTTT,CSVSWRASTDTQYF
TRBJ2-3,.,.,TRBV20-1,TGCAGTGCTAAAAGGGGAGGTCCCACAGATACGCAGTATTTT,CSAKRGGPTDTQYF
TRBJ2-3,TRBD2,.,TRBV7-9,TGTGCCAGCAGCTCACTAGCGGGGTTCGCAGATACGCAGTATTTT,CASSSLAGFADTQYF
TRBJ2-1,.,once,TRBV9,TGTGCCAGCAGCGTAGACCCTACCGGGGGGCCTGAGCAGTTCTTC,CASSVDPTGGPEQFF
TRBJ2-2,TRBD2,.,TRBV10-3,TGTGCCATCAGACTAGCGGAGATCAACACCGGGGAGCTGTTTTTT,CAIRLAEINTGELFF
TRBJ2-7,.,many,TRBV5-1,TGCGCCAGCACCTCGGGGATAAGCTCCTACGAGCAGTACTTC,CASTSGISSYEQYF
TRBJ2-6,TRBD1,.,TRBV20-1,TGCAGTGCTCCCAGGTACAGGGGGTCTTCCTCTGGGGCCAACGTCCTGACTTTC,CSAPRYRGSSSGANVLTF
TRBJ2-1,TRBD1,.,TRBV7-9,TGTGCCAGCAGCACCCAGGGGGTCGATGAGCAGTTCTTC,CASSTQGVDEQFF
TRBJ2-7,TRBD1,many,TRBV12-3/TRBV12-4,TGTGCCAGCAGTCTCTTACCGGGACAGGGCTACGAGCAGTACTTC,CASSLLPGQGYEQYF
TRBJ2-3,.,many,TRBV20-1,TGCAGTGCTAGTATCCGGGACAAGGCCTTTACGCAGTATTTT,CSASIRDKAFTQYF
TRBJ2-7,TRBD2,few,TRBV20-1,TGCAGTGCTAGACCTTGGACTAGCGGGATTCTGGACTTC,CSARPWTSGILDF
TRBJ2-7,.,.,TRBV5-5,TGTGCCAGCAGCTTGGATTACGGCTCCTACGAGCAGTACTTC,CASSLDYGSYEQYF
TRBJ1-3,.,few,TRBV20-1,TGCAGTGCGAGGACCCAGATCTCGGACACCATATATTTT,CSARTQISDTIYF
TRBJ2-2,TRBD1,.,TRBV12-3/TRBV12-4,TGTGCCAGCAGGTCGACAGGGGTTCTTGCCGGGGAGCTGTTTTTT,CASRSTGVLAGELFF
TRBJ2-1,.,.,TRBV5-1,TGCGCCAGCAGCAGAAACAACAATGAGCAGTTCTTC,CASSRNNNEQFF
TRBJ2-3,.,.,TRBV2,TGTGCCAGCAGAAAGATTACAGATACGCAGTATTTT,CASRKITDTQYF
TRBJ2-1,.,.,TRBV6-5,TGTGCCAGCAGTTATCGGTTCGCGGAATGGGGACAATACAATGAGCAGTTCTTC,CASSYRFAEWGQYNEQFF
TRBJ2-6,.,few,TRBV7-9,TGTGCCAGCAGCTTCAGGGGAAGTGGGGCCAACGTCCTGACTTTC,CASSFRGSGANVLTF
TRBJ1-2,TRBD1,.,TRBV20-1,TGCAGTGCTATTTCCGTTAAGGGGGCCAACGGCTACACCTTC,CSAISVKGANGYTF
TRBJ2-2,TRBD2,.,TRBV10-1,TGCGCCAGCAACTCCGGGACTAGCGGCACCGGGGAGCTGTTTTTT,CASNSGTSGTGELFF
TRBJ2-3,.,.,TRBV21-1,TGTGCCAGCAGCAAAACGAGGAGAAGGGAGTGGAGCACAGATACGCAGTATTTT,CASSKTRRREWSTDTQYF
TRBJ1-5,TRBD1,many,TRBV20-1,TGCAGTGCTAGAGATGTCGGACAGGGTTTCCAGCCCCAGCATTTT,CSARDVGQGFQPQHF
TRBJ2-7,.,.,TRBV20-1,TGCAGTGCTAGTAGCGACAGGATCTACGAGCAGTACTTC,CSASSDRIYEQYF
TRBJ2-7,.,once,TRBV30,TGTGCCTGGTCGACAGGGAGGAGGGGCGAGCAGTACTTC,CAWSTGRRGEQYF
TRBJ2-3,TRBD2,.,TRBV11-1,TGTGCCAGCAGAACCACTAGCGGGGGTATAAAAGATACGCAGTATTTT,CASRTTSGGIKDTQYF
TRBJ2-1,TRBD1,few,TRBV20-1,TGCAGTGCTCCCACAGGGGGGACGGGCGATGAGCAGTTCTTC,CSAPTGGTGDEQFF
TRBJ2-1,TRBD1,.,TRBV5-5,TGTGCCAGCAGCGATGGACAGGTGGCAAGCAATGAGCAGTTCTTC,CASSDGQVASNEQFF
TRBJ2-3,.,.,TRBV12-3/TRBV12-4,TGTGCCAGCAGGTTCACACATACGCAGTATTTT,CASRFTHTQYF
TRBJ2-1,TRBD1,.,TRBV7-9,TGTGCCAGCAGCTCCTCCGACAGGGGAGAAACTGAGCAGTTCTTC,CASSSSDRGETEQFF
TRBJ2-7,.,.,TRBV7-8,TGTGCCAGCAGCTTGGGTCCGGGGCAGTACTTC,CASSLGPGQYF
TRBJ2-7,TRBD1,once,TRBV27,TGTGCCAGCAGTGACCGGGACAGTTTCCCCTACGAGCAGTACTTC,CASSDRDSFPYEQYF
TRBJ2-3,.,few,TRBV12-3/TRBV12-4,TGTGCCAGCAGTTTCGGACTTACGTCTAGCACAGATACGCAGTATTTT,CASSFGLTSSTDTQYF
TRBJ2-5,.,.,TRBV20-1,TGCAGTGCCCCCAGGCCGGCTGTACAACAAGAGACCCAGTACTTC,CSAPRPAVQQETQYF
TRBJ2-1,.,.,TRBV7-8,TGTGCCAGCAGCTTAGCGGAGGAGAGTGAGCAGTTCTTC,CASSLAEESEQFF
TRBJ2-5,.,few,TRBV11-1,TGTGCCAGCAGCCTTACTGCTTACCAAGAGACCCAGTACTTC,CASSLTAYQETQYF
TRBJ2-2,.,many,TRBV20-1,TGCAGTGCTAGACTAGTGTCCGGGGAGCTGTTTTTT,CSARLVSGELFF
TRBJ2-3,.,.,TRBV5-6,TGTGCCAGCAGCAGCGGGACAGACCTCACAGATACGCAGTATTTT,CASSSGTDLTDTQYF
TRBJ2-1,.,.,TRBV10-2,TGCGCCAGCAGTGAGTTAGGTCCAACGTCCAATGAGCAGTTCTTC,CASSELGPTSNEQFF
TRBJ1-2,TRBD1,.,TRBV29-1,TGCAGCGTCCGGACAGGGAGAAACTATGGCTACACCTTC,CSVRTGRNYGYTF
TRBJ1-2,.,many,TRBV20-1,TGCAGTGCTAACGGGTTCGAGATCAGTTATGGCTACACCTTC,CSANGFEISYGYTF
TRBJ2-1,.,.,TRBV27,TGTGCCAGCGGCGACGGGGCTGGGTACAATGAGCAGTTCTTC,CASGDGAGYNEQFF
TRBJ1-1,.,.,TRBV7-2,TGTGCCAGCAGCCGGCTCTCGGGGCACGGTGAAGCTTTCTTT,CASSRLSGHGEAFF
TRBJ2-7,TRBD1,.,TRBV7-9,TGTGCCACCGCGGACAGGGGGAGTTCCTACGAGCAGTACTTC,CATADRGSSYEQYF
TRBJ1-3,.,.,TRBV7-9,TGTGCCAGCAGCTTGGCCGGCGGCAACTCTGGAAACACCATATATTTT,CASSLAGGNSGNTIYF
TRBJ2-3,TRBD2,.,TRBV5-1,TGCGCCAGCAGCAACGATCTATCGGGGGGGCGTGCAGATACGCAGTATTTT,CASSNDLSGGRADTQYF
TRBJ1-2,TRBD1,few,TRBV10-3,TGTGCCATCAGTGTTGACAGGGAGCACGGCTACACCTTC,CAISVDREHGYTF